These 17 T cell receptor beta chains were sequenced from one sample in a study of OX40 agonist ivuxolimab in advanced cancers. Here immunoSEQ multiplex PCR was the method, and the copy in TCRdb shows in-frame clones only, minus some. The sample lists 30,000 to 45,000 clones, about 78% occurring once. The specimen comprised CD4+ or CD8+ T cells sorted from blood, sampled in a trial of the OX40 agonist ivuxolimab. These receptors originate from an adult with an advanced solid tumor such as melanoma, head and neck, liver or kidney cancer.

The chain uses TRBV12-5 and TRBJ2-7; D is perhaps TRBD1 (6 bases). The germline CDR1 and CDR2 sequences are LGHNT and FRNRAP. Trimming took 5 bases from V and 4 from J, leaving 12 bases between them. The length of the CDR3 is 13 residues. The CDR3 spells CASGTLGAYEQYF. The CDR3 DNA follows: TGTGCTAGTGGTACCCTGGGGGCTTACGAGCAGTACTTC.

J is TRBJ2-3 and V is TRBV19, with D unclear. The CDR3 covers 13 residues. Germline loops: CDR1 LNHDA, CDR2 SQIVND (reference sequence). Trimming removed 3 bases from V and 6 bases from J, with 10 bases in between. The CDR3 spells CASSMGWMDTQYF. CDR3 coding DNA: TGTGCCAGTAGTATGGGGTGGATGGATACGCAGTATTTT.

The chain carries TRBV6-1 and TRBJ2-7; D is unclear. The CDR3 covers 14 residues. Germline CDR1 is MNHNS and CDR2 is SASEGT. Trimming left V 5 bases short and J 1 base short, with 12 bases between. CDR3 protein: CASSSQADSYEQYF. The CDR3 nucleotides read TGTGCCAGCAGTTCCCAGGCGGATTCCTACGAGCAGTACTTC.

This chain uses TRBV11-2 with TRBJ2-7; D remains ambiguous. The CDR3 totals 12 residues. The ends were cut back, 0 bases at V and 6 bases at J, with 6 bases in the middle. Germline CDR1 SGHAT, CDR2 FQNNGV. The CDR3 region is CASSLEVGEQYF. DNA for the CDR3: TGTGCCAGCAGCTTAGAGGTCGGCGAGCAGTACTTC.

The chain links TRBV5-1 to TRBJ1-1; D uncertain. Looked up from germline, CDR1 is SGHRS and CDR2 is YFSETQ. Trimming pared 0 bases from V and 0 bases from J, leaving 6 bases between. The CDR3 runs to 14 residues. The CDR3 DNA sequence: TGCGCCAGCAGCTTGGGCAGTATGAACACTGAAGCTTTCTTT. This codes for CASSLGSMNTEAFF.

The chain recombines TRBV18 with TRBJ1-5; weak D call: TRBD1 (6 bases). V shed 3 bases and J shed 5 bases, with 14 bases lying between them. The CDR3 has 15 amino acids. CDR1 and CDR2 (germline): KGHSH, LQKENI. The CDR3 is CASSPGGTTYQPQHF. For the CDR3, the DNA is TGTGCCAGCTCACCCGGGGGGACAACCTATCAGCCCCAGCATTTT.

The V call is TRBV29-1, the J call TRBJ1-1; a weak D match, TRBD1 (5 bases). Trimming shortened V by 4 bases and J by 0 bases, and 12 bases separated the two germline ends. CDR3 size: 14 residues. Germline CDR1 reads SQVTM; CDR2 reads ANQGSEA. For the CDR3, the DNA is TGCAGCGTTGTAAGGGGTTACTTGAACACTGAAGCTTTCTTT. Protein: CSVVRGYLNTEAFF.

This clone was detected only a few times. The same CDR3 is also encoded by other DNA sequences in this sample. CDR3 nucleotides: TGTGCCAGCAGTGAGGCAGGGGCAGATACGCAGTATTTT. It codes for CASSEAGADTQYF. The chain uses TRBV2 and TRBJ2-3, with D maybe TRBD1 (6 bases). Trimming cost V 3 bases and J 4 bases, with 8 bases left between them. Germline CDR1 and CDR2: SNHLY and FYNNEI. The length of the CDR3 is 13 residues.

The chain couples TRBV5-4 to TRBJ2-1; TRBD2 agrees at 10 bases. The CDR3 runs 15 residues. V gave up 5 bases and J gave up 4 bases; unmatched junction bases: 6. The germline CDR1 and CDR2 sequences are SGHNT and YYREEE (reference sequence). CDR3 DNA sequence: TGTGCCAGCAGTTCGGGACTAGCGCTTTACAATGAGCAGTTCTTC. Encoded protein: CASSSGLALYNEQFF.

The rearrangement joins TRBV2 to TRBJ2-5; D assignment may be TRBD1 or TRBD2 (5 bases each). This CDR3 comprises 13 residues. CDR1 and CDR2 (germline): SNHLY, FYNNEI. Trimming cost V 8 bases and J 2 bases, with 12 bases left between them. CDR3 nucleotides: TGTGCCAGCTCCCCCGAGGGGCAAGAGACCCAGTACTTC. It specifies CASSPEGQETQYF.

The chain couples TRBV28 to TRBJ1-2; 9 nucleotides align to TRBD1. Per the germline V gene, CDR1 is MDHEN and CDR2 is SYDVKM. The CDR3 extends over 16 amino acids. V was clipped by 6 bases and J by 4 bases; unmatched bases: 12. CDR3 DNA sequence: TGTGCCAGCAGCTCGCTAGGGGACAGGGAAGGCTATGGCTACACCTTC. This gives the protein CASSSLGDREGYGYTF.

The chain has TRBV7-3 and TRBJ2-1; perhaps TRBD1 as D (6 bases). Trimming stripped 0 bases from V and 6 bases from J, with 12 bases between. The CDR3 consists of 15 residues. Per germline, CDR1 SGHTA and CDR2 FQGTGA. The CDR3: CASSLTGDNLNEQFF. CDR3 sequence (DNA): TGTGCCAGCAGCTTAACAGGGGACAACCTCAATGAGCAGTTCTTC. Combining the CDR3 with reference TRBV7-3 and TRBJ2-1 gives the whole variable domain GAGVSQTPSNKVTEKGKYVELRCDPISGHTALYWYRQSLGQGPEFLIYFQGTGAADDSGLPNDRFFAVRPEGSVSTLKIQRTERGDSAVYLCASSLTGDNLNEQFFGPGTRLTVL.

The chain uses TRBV9 and TRBJ2-7; D ambiguous. This CDR3 has 16 residues. In germline, CDR1 is SGDLS, CDR2 YYNGEE. V lost 0 bases, J lost 6 bases, and 19 bases lay in between. CDR3 residues: CASSVATYAGMGEQYF. CDR3 in DNA: TGTGCCAGCAGCGTAGCTACATACGCTGGGATGGGCGAGCAGTACTTC.

This clone appeared a few times. The chain carries TRBV9 and TRBJ2-1; 10 bases map to TRBD1. V dropped 4 bases and J dropped 3; count of bases not matched to a gene: 10. Germline V gene sequence: CDR1 SGDLS, CDR2 YYNGEE. This CDR3 spans 17 amino acids. This CDR3 is CASSTPQGTGVYNEQFF. In DNA, the CDR3 is TGTGCCAGCAGCACCCCCCAGGGGACAGGGGTCTACAATGAGCAGTTCTTC.

This chain uses TRBV9 with TRBJ2-2, with 13 positions matching TRBD2. This CDR3 contains 18 residues. The V gene's germline CDR1 is SGDLS and CDR2 YYNGEE. J was trimmed by 4 bases and V by 4 bases; bases with no gene match: 10. CDR3 nucleotide sequence: TGTGCCAGCAGCACTCGGACTAGCGGGAGTGTTGGCACCGGGGAGCTGTTTTTT. Protein sequence: CASSTRTSGSVGTGELFF.

The chain links TRBV5-1 to TRBJ2-1, with D unclear. From germline, CDR1 is SGHRS and CDR2 YFSETQ. This CDR3 has 17 residues. Trimming cost V 0 bases and J 7 bases, with 20 bases left between them. CDR3 protein: CASSLGWVEKGKNEQFF. In DNA, the CDR3 is TGCGCCAGCAGCTTGGGGTGGGTGGAGAAAGGGAAAAATGAGCAGTTCTTC.

This clone was seen a few times. The J gene is TRBJ2-5, the V gene TRBV28, with TRBD2 matching over 8 bases. This CDR3 has 18 residues. Germline V gene lookup returns CDR1 MDHEN and CDR2 SYDVKM. V lost 4 bases, J lost 6 bases, and 19 bases stayed unmatched. The CDR3 loop is CASSSAPDNSGGWKTQYF. Here the CDR3 DNA reads TGTGCCAGCAGTTCCGCCCCTGACAACAGCGGGGGTTGGAAGACCCAGTACTTC.